This T cell receptor (beta chain) derives from a study of blood T cell repertoires in COVID-19. Allocation to cohorts depended on clinical history reported by the participants. From germline, CDR1 is LNHDA and CDR2 SQIVND (reference sequence). V trimming: 6 bases; J trimming: 3 bases; junction bases outside the gene matches: 14. The CDR3 covers 18 residues. Sequencing was performed with immunoSEQ multiplex PCR; in TCRdb, only in-frame clones are kept and a portion is missing. This table holds fewer than 400,000 clones, around 92% found once. This sequence originates from a woman in her 30s who had recovered from COVID-19. Sequences were obtained from PBMCs or T cells enriched from blood (not recorded which). The rearrangement uses TRBV19 and TRBJ1-1; TRBD1 matches 12 bases. CDR3 nucleotides: TGTGCCAGTAGCACCCAAAGGGACAGGGGGCGCGTCTACACTGAAGCTTTCTTT. Protein sequence: CASSTQRDRGRVYTEAFF.